Included here is one T cell receptor beta chain sequence, with context. The sample belongs to a study of T cells in localized non-small cell lung cancer. This CDR3 comprises 13 residues. Trimming stripped 4 bases from V and 6 bases from J, with 13 bases between. Germline V lookup: CDR1 MNHNY, CDR2 SVGAGI (reference sequence). TCRdb's copy holds only in-frame clones and misses some; the assay was immunoSEQ multiplex PCR. The data contain over 15,000 clones, around nine tenths of them singletons. V and J are TRBV6-6 and TRBJ2-7; D gene ambiguous. This receptor was identified in a male donor at least 60 years old with stage II squamous cell lung carcinoma. The source material was peripheral blood, sampled before any cancer treatment. The CDR3 sequence: CASSSSEMGEQYF. CDR3 DNA: TGTGCCAGCAGTTCCTCGGAGATGGGCGAGCAGTACTTC.